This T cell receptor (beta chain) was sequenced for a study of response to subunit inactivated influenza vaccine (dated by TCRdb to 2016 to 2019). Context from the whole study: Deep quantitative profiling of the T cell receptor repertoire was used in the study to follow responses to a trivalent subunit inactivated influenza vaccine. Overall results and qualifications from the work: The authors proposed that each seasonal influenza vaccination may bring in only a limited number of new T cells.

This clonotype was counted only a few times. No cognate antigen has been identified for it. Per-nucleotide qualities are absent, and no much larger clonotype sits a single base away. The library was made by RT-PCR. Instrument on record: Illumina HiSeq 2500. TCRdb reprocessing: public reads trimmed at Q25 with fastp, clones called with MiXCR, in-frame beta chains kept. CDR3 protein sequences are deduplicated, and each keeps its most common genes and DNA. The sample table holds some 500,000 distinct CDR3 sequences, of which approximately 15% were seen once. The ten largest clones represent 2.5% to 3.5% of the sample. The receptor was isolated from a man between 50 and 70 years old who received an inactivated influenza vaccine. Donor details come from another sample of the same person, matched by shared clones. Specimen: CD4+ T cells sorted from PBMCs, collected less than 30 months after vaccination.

The sequenced DNA is TGTGCCAGCAGTCCTCAGGGAGAGCCCCAGCATTTT. This is translated as CASSPQGEPQHF. The rearranged segments are TRBV12-3 or TRBV12-4 and TRBJ1-5; TRBD1 might be the D gene, on 5 matching bases. Taken from cysteine to phenylalanine, the CDR3 has 12 residues. Only the CDR3 region is kept as DNA, spanning 36 bases read in frame from base 1. Trimming costs V 5 bases and J 8 bases, and their ends lie 10 bases apart.